This paragraph reports one TCR beta chain. An end of the junction does not agree with germline; a read error may underlie this. TCR beta cDNA came from roughly 550 ng total RNA, primed with a constant-region primer. Three rounds of nested multiplex PCR with slightly modified ARM-PCR produced TCR beta libraries. It was with TRBV1-TRBV30 forward primers and a C-beta reverse primer that the first two PCR rounds were run, at approximately 10 cycles each. Each CDR3 protein is one row after TCRdb ran MiXCR on the multiplex PCR reads. The sample holds about 130,000 distinct CDR3 sequences, approximately 64% seen once. The CDR3 sequence is 12 residues long. Germline V gene lookup returns CDR1 SGHAT and CDR2 FQNNGV. The data were obtained in a study of tumor-infiltrating lymphocytes in primary liver carcinoma. At the level of the study: Each sample had roughly 3.65 to 7.13 million productive TCRbeta reads regardless of tissue type.

The tissue used was unsorted bulk material of about 19-34 mg. RNA and DNA were co-extracted from it with the AllPrep DNA/RNA mini kit. The source is a woman in her fifties or sixties with primary liver carcinoma and hepatitis B virus infection. The chain employs TRBV11-2 and TRBJ2-3; unclear D gene. The sequencing input was liver tumor tissue from sampling region 3. Subset described: tumor region T3, left-lateral pole. In nucleotides, the CDR3 is TGCGCCAGCAGCCCCTGGGCGGATACTCTGTATTTT. Protein product: CASSPWADTLYF.